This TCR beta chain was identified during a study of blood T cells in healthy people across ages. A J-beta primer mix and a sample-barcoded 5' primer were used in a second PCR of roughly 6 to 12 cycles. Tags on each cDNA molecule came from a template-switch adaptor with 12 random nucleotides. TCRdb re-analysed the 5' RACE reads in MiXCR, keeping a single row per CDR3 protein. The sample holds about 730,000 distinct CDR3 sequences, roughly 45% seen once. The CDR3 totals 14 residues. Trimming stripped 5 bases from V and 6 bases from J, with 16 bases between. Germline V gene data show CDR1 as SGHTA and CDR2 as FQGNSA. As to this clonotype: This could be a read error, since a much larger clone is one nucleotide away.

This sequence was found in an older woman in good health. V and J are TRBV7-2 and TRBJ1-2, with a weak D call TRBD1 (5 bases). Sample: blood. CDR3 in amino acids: CASSASRGRDGYTF. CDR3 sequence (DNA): TGTGCCAGCAGCGCCAGTCGGGGCAGGGATGGCTACACCTTC.